There are a few counts of the clone carrying this T cell receptor (beta chain). Its antigen is not identified. This CDR3 has 14 amino acids. The ends were cut back, 2 bases at V and 1 base at J, with 9 bases in the middle. Germline loops: CDR1 SGHTA, CDR2 FQGNSA. Through a sample-barcoded 5' primer and a J-beta primer mix, a second PCR was run for roughly 6 to 12 cycles. Every single cDNA molecule received a tag from a template-switch adaptor with 12 random nucleotides. The study obtained at least 3 million CDR3-containing paired-end reads from every sample. TCRdb recomputed calls from the 5' RACE reads with MiXCR, one row per CDR3 protein. The sample records around 970,000 distinct CDR3 sequences, roughly half being singletons. The record originates from a study of blood T cells in healthy people across ages. Findings of the study overall: Diversity was higher, and naive CD4+ cells more numerous, in long-lived donors than in aged donors.

Sequencing was done on a sample of blood. The rearrangement links TRBV7-2 to TRBJ2-7; D remains unclear. The clonotype originates from a woman aged 60 to 75 in good health. The CDR3 loop reads CASSLQSGSYEQYF. DNA of the CDR3: TGTGCCAGCAGCTTACAATCGGGTTCCTACGAGCAGTACTTC.